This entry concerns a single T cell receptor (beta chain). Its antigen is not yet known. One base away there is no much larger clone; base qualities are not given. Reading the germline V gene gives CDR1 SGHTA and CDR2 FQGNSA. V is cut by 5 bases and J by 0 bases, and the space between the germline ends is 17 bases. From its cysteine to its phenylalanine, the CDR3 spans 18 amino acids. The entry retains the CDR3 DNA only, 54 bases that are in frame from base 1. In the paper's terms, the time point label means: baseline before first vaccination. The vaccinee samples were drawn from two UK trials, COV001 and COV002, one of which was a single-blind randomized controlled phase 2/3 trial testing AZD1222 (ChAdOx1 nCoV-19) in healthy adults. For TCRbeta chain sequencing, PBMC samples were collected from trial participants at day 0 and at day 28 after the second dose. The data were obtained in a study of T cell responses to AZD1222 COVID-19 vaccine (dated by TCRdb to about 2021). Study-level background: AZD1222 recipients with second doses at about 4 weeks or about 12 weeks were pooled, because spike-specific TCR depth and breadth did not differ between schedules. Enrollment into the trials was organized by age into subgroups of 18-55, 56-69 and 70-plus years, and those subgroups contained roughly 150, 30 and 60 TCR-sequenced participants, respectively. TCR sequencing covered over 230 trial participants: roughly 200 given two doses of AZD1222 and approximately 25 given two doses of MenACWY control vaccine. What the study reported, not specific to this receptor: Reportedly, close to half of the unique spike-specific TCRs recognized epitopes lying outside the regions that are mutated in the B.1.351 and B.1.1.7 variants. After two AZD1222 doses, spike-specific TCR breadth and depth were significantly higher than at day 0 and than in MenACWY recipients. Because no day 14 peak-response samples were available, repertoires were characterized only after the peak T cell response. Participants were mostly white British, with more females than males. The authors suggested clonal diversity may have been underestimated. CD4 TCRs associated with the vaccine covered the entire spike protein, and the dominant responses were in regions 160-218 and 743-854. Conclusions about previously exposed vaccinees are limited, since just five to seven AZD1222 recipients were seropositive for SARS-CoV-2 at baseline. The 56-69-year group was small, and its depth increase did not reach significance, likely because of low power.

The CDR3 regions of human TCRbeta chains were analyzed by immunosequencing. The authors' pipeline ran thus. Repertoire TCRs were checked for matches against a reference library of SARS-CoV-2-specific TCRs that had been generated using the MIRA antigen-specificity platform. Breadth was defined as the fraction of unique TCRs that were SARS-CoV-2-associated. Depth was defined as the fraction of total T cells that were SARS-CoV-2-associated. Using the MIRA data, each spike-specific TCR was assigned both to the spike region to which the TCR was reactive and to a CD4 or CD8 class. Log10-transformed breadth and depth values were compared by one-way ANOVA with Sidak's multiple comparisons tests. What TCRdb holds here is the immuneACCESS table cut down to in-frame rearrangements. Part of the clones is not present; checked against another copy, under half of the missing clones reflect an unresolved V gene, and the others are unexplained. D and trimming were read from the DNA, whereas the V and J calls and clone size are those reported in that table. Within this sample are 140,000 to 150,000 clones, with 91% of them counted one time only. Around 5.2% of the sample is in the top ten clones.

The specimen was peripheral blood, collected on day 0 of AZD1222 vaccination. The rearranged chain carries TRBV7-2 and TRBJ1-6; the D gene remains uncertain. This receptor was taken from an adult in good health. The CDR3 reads CASSPKGGLSSYNSPLHF. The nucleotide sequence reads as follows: TGTGCCAGCAGCCCCAAAGGAGGTTTGAGCTCCTATAATTCACCCCTCCACTTT.